This note documents a single T cell receptor (beta chain) sequence. Its target is unknown. This record comes from a study of cytomegalovirus exposure and HLA in healthy donors. The study's findings and limits: Usually a TCR sequence was rare, but some public TCRs were found in many donors. In a later analysis, an Asian-associated ancestry cluster reportedly showed fewer N-insertions than the approximately 700-donor mean. A later analysis linked around 15,000 TCR beta sequences to HLA alleles at 0.05 false discovery rate.

Donors showed nominal health when sampled, although they likely had unrecorded immune exposures. PCR employed 60 Vbeta and 13 Jbeta primers. Clones were sequenced by immunoSEQ multiplex PCR, and TCRdb holds only the in-frame ones, with some missing. Among some 160,000 clones listed, about 80% were seen once. The TCR originated in a woman aged 45-59 years in good health and CMV-seronegative. The specimen sequenced was PBMCs.

CDR3 sequence (DNA): TGTGCCAGCAGTCGTAGCGGCTCCTCCTACAATGAGCAGTTCTTC. It specifies CASSRSGSSYNEQFF. The J gene is TRBJ2-1, the V gene TRBV27; TRBD2 is a possible D gene (6 bases). CDR3 length: 15 amino acids. CDR1 and CDR2 from the germline V gene are MNHEY and SMNVEV (reference sequence). V gave up 5 bases and J gave up 0 bases, with 11 bases separating them.